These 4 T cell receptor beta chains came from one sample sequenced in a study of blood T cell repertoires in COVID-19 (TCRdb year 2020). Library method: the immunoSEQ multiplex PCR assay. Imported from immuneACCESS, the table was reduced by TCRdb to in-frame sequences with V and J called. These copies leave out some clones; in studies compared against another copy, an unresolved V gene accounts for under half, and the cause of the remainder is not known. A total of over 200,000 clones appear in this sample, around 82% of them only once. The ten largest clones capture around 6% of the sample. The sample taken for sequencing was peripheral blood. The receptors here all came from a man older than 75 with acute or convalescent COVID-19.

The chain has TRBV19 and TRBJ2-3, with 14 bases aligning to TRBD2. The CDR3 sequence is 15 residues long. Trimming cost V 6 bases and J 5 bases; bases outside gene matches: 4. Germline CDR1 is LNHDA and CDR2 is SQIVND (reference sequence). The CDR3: CASRTSGGAGDTQYF. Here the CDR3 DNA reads TGTGCCAGTAGGACTAGCGGGGGGGCGGGAGATACGCAGTATTTT.

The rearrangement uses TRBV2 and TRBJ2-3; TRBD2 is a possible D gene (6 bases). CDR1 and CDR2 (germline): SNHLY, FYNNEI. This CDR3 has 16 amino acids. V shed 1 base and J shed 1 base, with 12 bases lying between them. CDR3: CASSEGGRTRTDTQYF. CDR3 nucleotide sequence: TGTGCCAGCAGTGAAGGAGGGAGGACACGCACAGATACGCAGTATTTT.

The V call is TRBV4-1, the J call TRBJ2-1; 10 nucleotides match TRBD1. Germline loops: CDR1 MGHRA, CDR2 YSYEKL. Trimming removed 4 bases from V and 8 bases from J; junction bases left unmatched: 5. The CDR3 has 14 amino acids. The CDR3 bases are TGCGCCAGCAGCCCGGACAGGGGGAAGTATGAGCAGTTCTTC. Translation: CASSPDRGKYEQFF.

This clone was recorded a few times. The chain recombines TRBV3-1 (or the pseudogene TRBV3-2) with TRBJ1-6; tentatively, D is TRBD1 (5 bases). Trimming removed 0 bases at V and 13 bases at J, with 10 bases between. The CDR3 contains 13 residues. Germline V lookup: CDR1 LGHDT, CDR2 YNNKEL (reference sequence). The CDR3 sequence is CASSQERGSPLHF. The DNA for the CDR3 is TGTGCCAGCAGCCAAGAAAGGGGTTCGCCCCTCCACTTT.